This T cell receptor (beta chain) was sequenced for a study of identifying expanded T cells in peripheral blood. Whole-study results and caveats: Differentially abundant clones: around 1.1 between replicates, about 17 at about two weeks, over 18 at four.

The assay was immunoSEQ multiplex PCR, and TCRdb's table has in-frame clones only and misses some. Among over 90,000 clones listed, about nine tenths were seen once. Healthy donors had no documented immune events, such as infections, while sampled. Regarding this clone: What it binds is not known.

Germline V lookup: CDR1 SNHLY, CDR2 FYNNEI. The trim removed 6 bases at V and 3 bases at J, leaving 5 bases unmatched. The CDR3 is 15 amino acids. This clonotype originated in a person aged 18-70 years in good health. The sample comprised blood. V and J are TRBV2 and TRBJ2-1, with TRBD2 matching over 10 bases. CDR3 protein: CASRGASGSYNEQFF. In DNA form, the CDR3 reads TGTGCCAGCAGGGGGGCTAGCGGGAGCTACAATGAGCAGTTCTTC.